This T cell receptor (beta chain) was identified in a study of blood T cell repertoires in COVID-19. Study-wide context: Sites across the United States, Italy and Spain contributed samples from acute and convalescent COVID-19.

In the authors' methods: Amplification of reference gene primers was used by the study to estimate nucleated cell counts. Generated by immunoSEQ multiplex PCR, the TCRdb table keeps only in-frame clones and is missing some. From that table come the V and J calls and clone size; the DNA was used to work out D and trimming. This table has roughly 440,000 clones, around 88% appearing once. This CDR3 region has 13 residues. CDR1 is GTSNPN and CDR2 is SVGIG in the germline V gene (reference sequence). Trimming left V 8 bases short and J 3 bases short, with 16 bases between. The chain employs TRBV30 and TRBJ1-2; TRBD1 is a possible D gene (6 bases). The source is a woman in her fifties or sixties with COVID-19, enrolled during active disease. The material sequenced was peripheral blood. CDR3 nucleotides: TGTGCCGGGCCGGGACACTTGGACTATGGCTACACCTTC. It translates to CAGPGHLDYGYTF.